One sample yielded the 8 T cell receptor beta chains listed below, sequenced in a study of Ad26.COV2.S vaccination and SARS-CoV-2 variants. Produced via immunoSEQ multiplex PCR; TCRdb's table is partial and in-frame only. The data show about 400,000 clones, with over 75% seen just once and approximately 4% held by the top ten. Treatment specified: around 19 received Ad26.COV2.S at low or high dose, single or two shots; roughly 5 received placebo; per-sample allocation not given. Repertoires come from day 63 after the first vaccine or placebo injection. This sample comprised peripheral blood, obtained in a trial of Ad26.COV2.S vaccine versus placebo. The receptors shown here come from a person between 18 and 60 years old who received the Ad26.COV2.S COVID-19 vaccine or a placebo.

This chain links TRBV6-5 with TRBJ2-7, with 8 nucleotides matching TRBD2. V lost 5 bases and J lost 2; bases outside the gene matches: 8. This CDR3 region has 15 residues. CDR1 is MNHEY and CDR2 is SVGAGI in the germline V gene. In DNA, the CDR3 is TGTGCCAGCAGTCCTGTAGTAGCGGGGCCCTACGAGCAGTACTTC. As protein: CASSPVVAGPYEQYF.

The rearrangement links TRBV9 to TRBJ2-7, with D perhaps TRBD1 or TRBD2 (5 bases each). The germline gives CDR1 SGDLS, CDR2 YYNGEE. The CDR3 consists of 12 residues. Between the trimmed V and J ends, which lost 0 bases and 6 bases, there was a span of 7 bases. The CDR3 here is CASSVGGVEQYF. The CDR3 bases are TGTGCCAGCAGCGTAGGAGGGGTCGAGCAGTACTTC.

V gene TRBV13 combines with J gene TRBJ2-1, with 7 bases fitting TRBD1. This CDR3 has 16 amino acids. V lost 4 bases and J lost 1; bases outside the gene matches: 7. The germline V gene has CDR1 PRHDT and CDR2 FYEKMQ (reference sequence). The DNA of the CDR3 is TGTGCCAGCAGCTACTCCCGACAGGGTTCCTACAATGAGCAGTTCTTC. Encoded protein: CASSYSRQGSYNEQFF.

This chain's CDR3 is CASSLRTGMSEKLFF. In nucleotides, the CDR3 is TGTGCCAGCAGCCTTAGGACAGGGATGAGTGAAAAACTGTTTTTT. V usage is TRBV14 and J usage is TRBJ1-4, with 8 nucleotides matching TRBD1. Germline loops: CDR1 SGHDN, CDR2 FVKESK. This CDR3 region has 15 residues. V gave up 4 bases and J gave up 7 bases; unmatched junction bases: 8.

The chain links TRBV7-9 to TRBJ1-1, with 8 bases aligning to TRBD1. Germline values: CDR1 SEHNR, CDR2 FQNEAQ (reference sequence). There are 16 residues in the CDR3. The V and J ends lost 4 bases and 1 base, in that order; junction bases with no gene match: 8. The CDR3 nucleotides are TGTGCCAGCAGCTCGAGCACAGGGGGGCGGAACACTGAAGCTTTCTTT. This encodes CASSSSTGGRNTEAFF.

The chain joins TRBV30 to TRBJ1-4; 10 nucleotides align to TRBD1. CDR1 is GTSNPN, CDR2 SVGIG, per germline (reference sequence). CDR3 length equals 14 residues. V gave up 3 bases and J gave up 5 bases; unmatched junction bases: 3. The CDR3 here is CAWSPGQGNEKLFF. As DNA, the CDR3 is TGTGCCTGGAGCCCGGGACAGGGGAATGAAAAACTGTTTTTT.

V is TRBV7-2 and J is TRBJ2-2, with TRBD2 matching 11 bases. This CDR3 spans 19 amino acids. Trimming at V came to 1 base and at J to 5 bases, leaving 12 bases not matched to a gene. The germline gives CDR1 SGHTA, CDR2 FQGNSA. CDR3 nucleotide sequence: TGTGCCAGCAGCTTAGATAGCGGGGGGGCCTCCAGGGAAACCGGGGAGCTGTTTTTT. This encodes CASSLDSGGASRETGELFF.

The chain carries TRBV2 and TRBJ2-3; the match to TRBD2 covers 9 bases. Trimming at V came to 2 bases and at J to 2 bases, leaving 5 bases not matched to a gene. The CDR3 is 16 residues long. Germline V gives CDR1 SNHLY, CDR2 FYNNEI. The CDR3 DNA reads TGTGCCAGCAGTGAATGGGTAGCGGGGGCCACAGATACGCAGTATTTT. It yields the protein CASSEWVAGATDTQYF. The full variable domain, with the rest looked up from reference TRBV2 and TRBJ2-3, is EPEVTQTPSHQVTQMGQEVILRCVPISNHLYFYWYRQILGQKVEFLVSFYNNEISEKSEIFDDQFSVERPDGSNFTLKIRSTKLEDSAMYFCASSEWVAGATDTQYFGPGTRLTVL.